This T cell receptor beta chain came from a study of cytomegalovirus exposure and HLA in healthy donors. Across the study: Researchers previously reported finding 90 million to 130 million unique TCR beta sequences from roughly 200 million T cells.

General observations from the study: Data from an earlier analysis indicated that most TCR beta V segments were productive either about 87% or about 30% of the time. When a later analysis compared HLA-associated TCR beta chains with equally common others, the HLA-associated chains turned out to be more clonally expanded and to have lower generation probabilities. On later analysis, the bulk of CMV-associated TCR beta chains appeared to be HLA-restricted.

This clone was counted once. Its antigen remains unidentified. The CDR3 has 16 residues. V lost 0 bases and J lost 4; bases outside the gene matches: 8. CDR1 is LGHNA and CDR2 is YSLEER in the germline V gene. Primers for the PCR totalled 60 Vbeta and 13 Jbeta. Sequencing used immunoSEQ multiplex PCR; TCRdb keeps in-frame clones, though not all of them. The sample lists some 120,000 clones; about 74% were seen once. The chain employs TRBV4-3 and TRBJ1-2; 7 nucleotides line up with TRBD1. This receptor was identified in a woman between 50 and 59 years old in good health and CMV-seropositive. Sequenced: PBMCs. The CDR3 DNA reads as TGCGCCAGCAGCCAAGATCAGGCAGGGGGGTCCTATGGCTACACCTTC. Protein: CASSQDQAGGSYGYTF.